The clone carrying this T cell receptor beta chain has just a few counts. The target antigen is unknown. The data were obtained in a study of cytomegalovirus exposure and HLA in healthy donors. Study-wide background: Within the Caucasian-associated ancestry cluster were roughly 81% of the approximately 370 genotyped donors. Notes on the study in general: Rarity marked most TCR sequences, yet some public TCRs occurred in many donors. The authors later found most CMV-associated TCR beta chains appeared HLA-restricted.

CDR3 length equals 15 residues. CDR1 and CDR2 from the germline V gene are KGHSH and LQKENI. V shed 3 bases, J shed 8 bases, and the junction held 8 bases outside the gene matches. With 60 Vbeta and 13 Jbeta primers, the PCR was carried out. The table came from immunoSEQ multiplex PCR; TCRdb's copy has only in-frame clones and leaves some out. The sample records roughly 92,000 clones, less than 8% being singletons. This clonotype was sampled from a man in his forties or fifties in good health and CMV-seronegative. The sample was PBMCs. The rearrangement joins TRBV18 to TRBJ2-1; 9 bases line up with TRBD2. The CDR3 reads CASSPLAGVEYEQFF. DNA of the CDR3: TGTGCCAGCTCACCTTTAGCGGGAGTGGAATATGAGCAGTTCTTC.